These 3 T cell receptor beta chains share one sample of origin, sequenced in a study of CD8+ T cells in alopecia areata. After isolation, RNA underwent reverse transcription to generate cDNA as the sequencing template. Only in-frame clones appear in the TCRdb table, and some are missing; sequencing was by immunoSEQ multiplex PCR. The table shows some 130,000 clones, with about 51% occurring only once. Treatment: oral pan-JAK inhibitor, 5-10 mg twice daily. The material sequenced was CD8+ T cells sorted from blood, taken at week 4, from a patient treated with tofacitinib. The origin of the receptors is a human donor with alopecia areata.

This chain uses TRBV2 with TRBJ2-5; no firm D call. Germline V CDR1 and CDR2: SNHLY, FYNNEI. Trimming stripped 8 bases from V and 2 bases from J, with 9 bases between. The CDR3 has 12 amino acids. CDR3 sequence reads: CASRVKQETQYF. The CDR3 nucleotides read TGTGCCAGCCGGGTGAAGCAAGAGACCCAGTACTTC.

The V gene is TRBV4-1, the J gene TRBJ2-3; 9 nucleotides line up with TRBD2. The CDR3 is made up of 16 amino acids. V dropped 0 bases and J dropped 4; count of bases not matched to a gene: 5. Germline V gene lookup returns CDR1 MGHRA and CDR2 YSYEKL. In DNA, the CDR3 is TGCGCCAGCAGCCAAGAGGTGGCTAGCGGGGCAGATACGCAGTATTTT. Amino acids: CASSQEVASGADTQYF.

This clone was seen more than once but under ten times. The chain carries TRBV5-6 and TRBJ1-5; D perhaps matches TRBD1 (5 bases). The CDR3 is 17 residues long. The V gene lost 3 bases and the J gene lost 0 bases, with 16 bases spanning the gap. Germline CDR1 and CDR2: SGHDT and YYEEEE. The DNA of the CDR3 is TGTGCCAGCAGCTCACTGACAGCGATCGATAGCAATCAGCCCCAGCATTTT. This gives the protein CASSSLTAIDSNQPQHF.